This T cell receptor beta chain was documented in a study of regulatory T cells in long-lasting Graves disease. The time point: newly diagnosed GD, antithyroid drugs for less than 3 months. The TCR library used RNA extracted from PBMCs. iRepertoire HTBI primers and Arm-PCR of CDR3 regions built TCR beta libraries. TCRdb re-called the multiplex PCR reads with MiXCR, one entry per CDR3 protein. The sample records around 450,000 distinct CDR3 sequences, 15% being singletons. This clonotype was detected a few times. Trimming removed 5 bases from V and 13 bases from J; junction bases left unmatched: 11. Germline V gene sequence: CDR1 LNHDA, CDR2 SQIVND (reference sequence). This CDR3 contains 13 residues. These data were also filed under a second study, of T cells in Graves' hyperthyroidism and ophthalmopathy.

Source: peripheral blood mononuclear cells (PBMCs), taken at new diagnosis, from a patient treated with antithyroid drugs. The clonotype was recovered from a woman aged 40-49 years with Graves disease. The chain carries TRBV19 and TRBJ2-1, with 7 bases fitting TRBD2. The CDR3 nucleotides read TGTGCCAGTAGTCATCAGCGGGAATCTCCCCAGTTCTTC. Protein product: CASSHQRESPQFF.